This T cell receptor beta chain was sequenced during a study of T cells after yellow fever vaccination. Study-level information: Fractions with few cells were prepared using SMART-Seq v4 Ultra Low Input.

This clonotype occurred many times. The TCR cDNA carried a universal primer site and UMIs from 5'RACE template switching. From the 5' RACE reads, TCRdb called clonotypes with MiXCR, one entry per CDR3 protein. The sample lists a few hundred thousand distinct CDR3 sequences; about 7% were seen once. Germline values: CDR1 SQVTM, CDR2 ANQGSEA. Germline trimming cut 4 bases from V and 9 bases from J; bases unmatched to any gene: 11. This CDR3 is built from 16 residues. The sequencing here drew on CD4+ T cells sorted from PBMCs, taken 15 days after the yellow fever booster vaccination. The sequence derives from a man between 25 and 39 years old who received the YFV17D yellow fever vaccine. The rearrangement uses TRBV29-1 and TRBJ2-1, with 14 bases fitting TRBD2. CDR3 sequence reads: CSVVPNGLAGGGEQFF. Written as DNA, the CDR3 is TGCAGCGTTGTGCCGAACGGACTAGCGGGAGGAGGTGAGCAGTTCTTC.